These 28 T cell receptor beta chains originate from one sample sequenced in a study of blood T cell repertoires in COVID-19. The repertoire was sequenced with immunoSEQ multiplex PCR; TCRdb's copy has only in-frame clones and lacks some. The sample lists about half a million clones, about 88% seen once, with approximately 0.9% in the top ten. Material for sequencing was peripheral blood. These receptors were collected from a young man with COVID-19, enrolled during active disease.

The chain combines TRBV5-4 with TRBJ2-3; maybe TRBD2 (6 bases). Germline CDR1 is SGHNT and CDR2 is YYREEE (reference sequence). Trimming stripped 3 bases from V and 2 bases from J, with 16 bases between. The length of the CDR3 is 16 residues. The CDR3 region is CASSSPGERITDTQYF. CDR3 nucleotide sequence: TGTGCCAGCAGCTCCCCGGGGGAGCGGATCACAGATACGCAGTATTTT.

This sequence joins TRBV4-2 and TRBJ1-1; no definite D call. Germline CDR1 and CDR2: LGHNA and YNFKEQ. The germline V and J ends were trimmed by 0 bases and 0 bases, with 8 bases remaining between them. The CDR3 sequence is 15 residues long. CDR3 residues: CASSQEARLNTEAFF. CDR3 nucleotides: TGTGCCAGCAGCCAAGAAGCTAGGTTGAACACTGAAGCTTTCTTT.

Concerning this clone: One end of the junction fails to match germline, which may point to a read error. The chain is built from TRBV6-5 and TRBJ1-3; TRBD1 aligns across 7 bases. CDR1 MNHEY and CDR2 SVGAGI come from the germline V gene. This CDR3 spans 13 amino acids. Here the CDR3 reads CASSRQGGTTIYF. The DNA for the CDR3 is TGTGCCAGCAGCCGACAGGGTGGAACCACCATATATTTT.

Here the CDR3 DNA reads TGTGCCAGTAGTGGCCTTTGGGTCGCGGACGAGCAGTACTTC. Its translation: CASSGLWVADEQYF. V usage is TRBV19 and J usage is TRBJ2-7; unclear D gene. This CDR3 has 14 amino acids. Germline-derived CDR1 and CDR2 are LNHDA and SQIVND (reference sequence). V was clipped by 5 bases and J by 5 bases, with 16 bases between them.

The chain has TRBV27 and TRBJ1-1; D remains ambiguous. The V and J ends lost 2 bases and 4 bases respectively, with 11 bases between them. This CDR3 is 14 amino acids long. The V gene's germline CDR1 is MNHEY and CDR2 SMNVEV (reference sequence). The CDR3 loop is CASSLGWSSTEAFF. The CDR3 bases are TGTGCCAGCAGTTTAGGGTGGAGTTCCACTGAAGCTTTCTTT.

CDR3 sequence reads: CASSIGSVNEQFF. CDR3 nucleotides: TGTGCCAGTAGTATAGGGTCGGTTAATGAGCAGTTCTTC. This chain connects TRBV19 to TRBJ2-1, with D uncertain. Germline-derived CDR1 and CDR2 are LNHDA and SQIVND (reference sequence). The CDR3 extends over 13 amino acids. The ends were cut back, 1 base at V and 7 bases at J, with 8 bases in the middle.

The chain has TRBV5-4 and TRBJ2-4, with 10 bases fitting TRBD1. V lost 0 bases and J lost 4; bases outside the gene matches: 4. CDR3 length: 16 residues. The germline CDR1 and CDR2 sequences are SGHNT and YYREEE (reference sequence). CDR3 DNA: TGTGCCAGCAGCTTGGCCCCGGGACAGGGGAAAAACATTCAGTACTTC. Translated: CASSLAPGQGKNIQYF.

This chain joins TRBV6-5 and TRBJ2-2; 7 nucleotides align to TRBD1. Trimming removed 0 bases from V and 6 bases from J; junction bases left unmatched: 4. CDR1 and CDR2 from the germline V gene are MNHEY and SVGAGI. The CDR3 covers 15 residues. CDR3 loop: CASSYSDRVAGELFF. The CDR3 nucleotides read TGTGCCAGCAGTTACTCAGACAGGGTCGCCGGGGAGCTGTTTTTT.

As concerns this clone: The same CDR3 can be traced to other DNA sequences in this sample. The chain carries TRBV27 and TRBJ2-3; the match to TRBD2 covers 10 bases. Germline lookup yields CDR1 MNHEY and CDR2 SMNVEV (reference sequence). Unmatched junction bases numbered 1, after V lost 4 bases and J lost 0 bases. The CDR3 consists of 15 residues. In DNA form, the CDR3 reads TGTGCCAGCAGTTGGACTAGCGGAAGCACAGATACGCAGTATTTT. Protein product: CASSWTSGSTDTQYF.

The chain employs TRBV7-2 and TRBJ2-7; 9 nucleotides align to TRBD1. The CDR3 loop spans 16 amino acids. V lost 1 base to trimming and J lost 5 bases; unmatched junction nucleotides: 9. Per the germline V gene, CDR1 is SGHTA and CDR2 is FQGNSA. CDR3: CASSLGFGTGIHEQYF. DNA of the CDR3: TGTGCCAGCAGCTTAGGATTCGGGACAGGGATCCACGAGCAGTACTTC.

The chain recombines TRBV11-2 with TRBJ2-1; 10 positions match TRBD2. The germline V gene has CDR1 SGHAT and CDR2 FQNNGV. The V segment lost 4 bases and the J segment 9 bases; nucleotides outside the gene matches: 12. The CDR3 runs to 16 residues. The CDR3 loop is CASSSQAGGLFSEQFF. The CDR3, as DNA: TGTGCCAGCAGCTCCCAAGCGGGGGGGCTTTTTAGTGAGCAGTTCTTC.

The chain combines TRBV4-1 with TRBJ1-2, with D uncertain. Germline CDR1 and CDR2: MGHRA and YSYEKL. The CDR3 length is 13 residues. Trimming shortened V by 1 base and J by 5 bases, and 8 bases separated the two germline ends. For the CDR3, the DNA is TGCGCCAGCAGCCAAGTCGGGAAATATGGCTACACCTTC. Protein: CASSQVGKYGYTF.

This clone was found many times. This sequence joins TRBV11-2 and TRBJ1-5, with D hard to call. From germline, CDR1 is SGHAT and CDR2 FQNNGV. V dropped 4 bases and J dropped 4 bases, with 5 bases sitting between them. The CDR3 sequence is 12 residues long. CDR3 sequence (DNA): TGTGCCAGCAGCTCCCCTAATCAGCCCCAGCATTTT. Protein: CASSSPNQPQHF.

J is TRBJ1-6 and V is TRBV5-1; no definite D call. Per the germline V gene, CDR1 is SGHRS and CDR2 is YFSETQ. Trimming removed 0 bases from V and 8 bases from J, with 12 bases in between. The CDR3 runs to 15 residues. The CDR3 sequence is CASSLDGQAYSPLHF. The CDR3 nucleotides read TGCGCCAGCAGCTTGGATGGTCAGGCTTATTCACCCCTCCACTTT.

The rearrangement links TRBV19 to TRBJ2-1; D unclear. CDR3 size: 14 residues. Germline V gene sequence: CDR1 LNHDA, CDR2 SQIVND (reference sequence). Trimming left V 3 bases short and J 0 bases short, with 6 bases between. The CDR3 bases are TGTGCCAGTAGTATGGGCCGCTCCTACAATGAGCAGTTCTTC. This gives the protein CASSMGRSYNEQFF.

CDR3 sequence (DNA): TGTGCCAGCAGCACAACCCCGGGAGCTAACTATGGCTACACCTTC. Translation: CASSTTPGANYGYTF. The V gene is TRBV9, the J gene TRBJ1-2, with D unresolved. Trimming took 4 bases from V and 0 from J, leaving 13 bases between them. The CDR3 sequence is 15 residues long. The germline CDR1 and CDR2 sequences are SGDLS and YYNGEE.

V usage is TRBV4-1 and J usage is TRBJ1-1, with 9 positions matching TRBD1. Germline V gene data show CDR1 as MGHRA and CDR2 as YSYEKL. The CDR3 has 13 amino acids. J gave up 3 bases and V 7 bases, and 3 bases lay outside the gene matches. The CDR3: CASKTGGHTEAFF. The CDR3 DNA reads TGCGCCAGCAAGACAGGGGGACACACTGAAGCTTTCTTT.

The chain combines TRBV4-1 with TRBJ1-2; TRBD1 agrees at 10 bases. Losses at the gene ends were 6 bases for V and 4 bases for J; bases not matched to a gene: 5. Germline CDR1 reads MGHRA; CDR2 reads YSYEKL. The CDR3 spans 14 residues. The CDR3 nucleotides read TGCGCCAGCAGTCCGACAGGGGGCGGCTATGGCTACACCTTC. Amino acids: CASSPTGGGYGYTF.

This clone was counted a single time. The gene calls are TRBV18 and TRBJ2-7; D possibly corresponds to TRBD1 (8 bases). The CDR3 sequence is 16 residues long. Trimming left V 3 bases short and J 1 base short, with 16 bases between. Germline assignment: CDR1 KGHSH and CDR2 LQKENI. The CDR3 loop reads CASSPYGQGGSYEQYF. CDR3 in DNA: TGTGCCAGCTCACCCTACGGACAGGGAGGGTCCTACGAGCAGTACTTC.

CDR3 sequence reads: CASSTSGGSYEQYF. CDR3 bases: TGCGCCAGCAGCACCTCAGGGGGTAGCTACGAGCAGTACTTC. This sequence joins TRBV5-1 and TRBJ2-7; 7 bases fit TRBD1. Germline CDR1 SGHRS, CDR2 YFSETQ. With V trimmed by 4 bases and J by 3 bases, 7 bases remained unmatched. The CDR3 sequence is 14 residues long.

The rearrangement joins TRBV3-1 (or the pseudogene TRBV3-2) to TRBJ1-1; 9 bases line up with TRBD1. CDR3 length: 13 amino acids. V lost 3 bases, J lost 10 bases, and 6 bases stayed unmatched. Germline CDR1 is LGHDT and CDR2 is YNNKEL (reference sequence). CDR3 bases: TGTGCCAGCAGCCATGGACAGGGGAATGGAGCTTTCTTT. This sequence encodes CASSHGQGNGAFF.

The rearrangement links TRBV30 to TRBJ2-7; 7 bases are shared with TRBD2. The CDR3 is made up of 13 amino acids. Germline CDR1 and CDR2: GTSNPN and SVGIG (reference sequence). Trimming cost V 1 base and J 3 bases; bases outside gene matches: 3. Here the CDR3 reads CAWSGGGGYEQYF. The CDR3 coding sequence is TGTGCCTGGAGTGGGGGCGGGGGCTACGAGCAGTACTTC. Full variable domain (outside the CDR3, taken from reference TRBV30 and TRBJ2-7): SQTIHQWPATLVQPVGSPLSLECTVEGTSNPNLYWYRQAAGRGLQLLFYSVGIGQISSEVPQNLSASRPQDRQFILSSKKLLLSDSGFYLCAWSGGGGYEQYFGPGTRLTVT.

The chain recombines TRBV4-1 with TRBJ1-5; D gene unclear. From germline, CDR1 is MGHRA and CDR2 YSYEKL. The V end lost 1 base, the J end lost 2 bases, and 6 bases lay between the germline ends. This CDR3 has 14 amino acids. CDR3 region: CASSQVAGNQPQHF. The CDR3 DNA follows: TGCGCCAGCAGCCAAGTTGCAGGCAATCAGCCCCAGCATTTT.

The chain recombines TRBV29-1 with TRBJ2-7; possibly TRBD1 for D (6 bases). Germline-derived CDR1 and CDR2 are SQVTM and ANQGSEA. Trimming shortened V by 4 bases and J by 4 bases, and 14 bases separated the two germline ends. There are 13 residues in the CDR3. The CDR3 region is CSVGGRGRYEQYF. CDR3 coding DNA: TGCAGCGTTGGAGGCAGGGGTCGATACGAGCAGTACTTC.

CDR3 coding DNA: TGTGCCAGCTCAACGGGACTGAGCTCCTATAATTCACCCCTCCACTTT. Its translation is CASSTGLSSYNSPLHF. The chain combines TRBV18 with TRBJ1-6; D is perhaps TRBD1 (5 bases). CDR1 and CDR2 (germline): KGHSH, LQKENI. The CDR3 spans 16 residues. V dropped 5 bases and J dropped 0 bases, with 11 bases sitting between them.

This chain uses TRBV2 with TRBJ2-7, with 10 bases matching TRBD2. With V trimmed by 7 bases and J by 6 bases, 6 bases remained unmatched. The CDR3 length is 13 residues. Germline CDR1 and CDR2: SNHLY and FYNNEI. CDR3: CASTSGSAFEQYF. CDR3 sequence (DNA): TGTGCCAGCACTAGCGGGAGTGCGTTCGAGCAGTACTTC.

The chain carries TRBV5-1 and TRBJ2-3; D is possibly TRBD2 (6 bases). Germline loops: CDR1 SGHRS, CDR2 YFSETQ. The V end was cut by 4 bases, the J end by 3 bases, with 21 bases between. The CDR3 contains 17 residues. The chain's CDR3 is CASSQMEGVPPTDTQYF. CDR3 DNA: TGCGCCAGCAGCCAAATGGAGGGTGTCCCCCCAACAGATACGCAGTATTTT.

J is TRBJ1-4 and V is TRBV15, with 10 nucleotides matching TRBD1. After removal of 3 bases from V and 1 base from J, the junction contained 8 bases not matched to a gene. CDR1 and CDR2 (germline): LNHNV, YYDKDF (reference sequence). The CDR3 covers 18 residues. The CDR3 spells CATSRRQGAGVTNEKLFF. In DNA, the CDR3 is TGTGCCACCAGCAGGAGACAGGGGGCGGGGGTAACTAATGAAAAACTGTTTTTT.